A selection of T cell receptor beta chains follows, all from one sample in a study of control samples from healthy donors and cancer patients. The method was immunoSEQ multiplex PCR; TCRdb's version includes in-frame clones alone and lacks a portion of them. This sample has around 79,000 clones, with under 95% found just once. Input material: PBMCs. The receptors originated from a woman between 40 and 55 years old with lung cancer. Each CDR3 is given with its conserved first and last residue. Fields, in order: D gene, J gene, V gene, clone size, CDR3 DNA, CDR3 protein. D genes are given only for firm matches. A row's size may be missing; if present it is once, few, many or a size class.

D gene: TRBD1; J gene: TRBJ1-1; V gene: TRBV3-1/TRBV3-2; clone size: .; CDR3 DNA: TGTGCCAGCAGCCTACAGGGGGGAAACACTGAAGCTTTCTTT; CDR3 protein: CASSLQGGNTEAFF
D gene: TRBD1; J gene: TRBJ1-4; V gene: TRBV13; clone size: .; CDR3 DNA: TGTGCCAGCAGCCCAAGACAGGGGATAGCAACTAATGAAAAACTGTTTTTT; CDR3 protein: CASSPRQGIATNEKLFF
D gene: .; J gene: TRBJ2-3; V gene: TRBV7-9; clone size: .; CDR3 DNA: TGTGCCAGCAGCTTTGGCGGGGTGGAAGATACGCAGTATTTT; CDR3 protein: CASSFGGVEDTQYF
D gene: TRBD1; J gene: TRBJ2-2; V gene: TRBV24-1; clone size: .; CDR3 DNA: TGTGCCACCAGTGAACTTGGGACAGCACACTCCACCGGGGAGCTGTTTTTT; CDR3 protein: CATSELGTAHSTGELFF
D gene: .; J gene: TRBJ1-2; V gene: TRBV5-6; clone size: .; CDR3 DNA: TGTGCCAGCAGCCCCGGACTGACTAACTATGGCTACACCTTC; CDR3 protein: CASSPGLTNYGYTF
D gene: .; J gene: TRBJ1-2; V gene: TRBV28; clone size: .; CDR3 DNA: TGTGCCAGCAGTTTAACACAGCCTACTAACTATGGCTACACCTTC; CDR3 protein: CASSLTQPTNYGYTF
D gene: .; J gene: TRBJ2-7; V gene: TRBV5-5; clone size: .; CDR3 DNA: TGTGCCAGCAGCTTGGGAGGTACCCACTCCTACGAGCAGTACTTC; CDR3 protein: CASSLGGTHSYEQYF
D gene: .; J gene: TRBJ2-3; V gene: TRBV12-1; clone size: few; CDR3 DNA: TGTGCCAGCAGCCCCCCACTAGCGGAACCCACAGATACGCAGTATTTT; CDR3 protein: CASSPPLAEPTDTQYF
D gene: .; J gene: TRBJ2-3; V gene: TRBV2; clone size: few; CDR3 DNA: TGTGCCAGCAGGGGGGACCCCACAGATACGCAGTATTTT; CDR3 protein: CASRGDPTDTQYF
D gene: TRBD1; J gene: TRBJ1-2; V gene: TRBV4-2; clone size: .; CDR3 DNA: TGTGCCAGCAGCCGACCGGGACAGGGGAACTATGGCTACACCTTC; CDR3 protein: CASSRPGQGNYGYTF
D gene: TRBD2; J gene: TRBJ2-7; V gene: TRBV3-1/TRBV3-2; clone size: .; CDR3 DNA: TGTGCCAGCAGCCCCCGGGCTAGCGGGGGGGCCGCCCCCTACGAGCAGTACTTC; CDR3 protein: CASSPRASGGAAPYEQYF
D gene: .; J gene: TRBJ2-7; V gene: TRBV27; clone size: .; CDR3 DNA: TGTGCCAGCACTTTAGGACTGGGCTCCTACGAGCAGTACTTC; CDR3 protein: CASTLGLGSYEQYF
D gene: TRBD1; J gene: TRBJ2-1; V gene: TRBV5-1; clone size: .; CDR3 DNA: TGCGCCAGCAGCTTGGGGGACAGGGATGAGCAGTTCTTC; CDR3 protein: CASSLGDRDEQFF
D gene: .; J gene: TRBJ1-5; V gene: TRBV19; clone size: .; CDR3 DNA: TGTGCCAGTAGTATTGGGGCGGAGAGCAATCAGCCCCAGCATTTT; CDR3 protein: CASSIGAESNQPQHF
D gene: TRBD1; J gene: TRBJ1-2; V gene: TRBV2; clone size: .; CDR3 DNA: TGTGCCAGCAAAATCGGGGACAGTTTTTATGGCTACACCTTC; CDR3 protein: CASKIGDSFYGYTF